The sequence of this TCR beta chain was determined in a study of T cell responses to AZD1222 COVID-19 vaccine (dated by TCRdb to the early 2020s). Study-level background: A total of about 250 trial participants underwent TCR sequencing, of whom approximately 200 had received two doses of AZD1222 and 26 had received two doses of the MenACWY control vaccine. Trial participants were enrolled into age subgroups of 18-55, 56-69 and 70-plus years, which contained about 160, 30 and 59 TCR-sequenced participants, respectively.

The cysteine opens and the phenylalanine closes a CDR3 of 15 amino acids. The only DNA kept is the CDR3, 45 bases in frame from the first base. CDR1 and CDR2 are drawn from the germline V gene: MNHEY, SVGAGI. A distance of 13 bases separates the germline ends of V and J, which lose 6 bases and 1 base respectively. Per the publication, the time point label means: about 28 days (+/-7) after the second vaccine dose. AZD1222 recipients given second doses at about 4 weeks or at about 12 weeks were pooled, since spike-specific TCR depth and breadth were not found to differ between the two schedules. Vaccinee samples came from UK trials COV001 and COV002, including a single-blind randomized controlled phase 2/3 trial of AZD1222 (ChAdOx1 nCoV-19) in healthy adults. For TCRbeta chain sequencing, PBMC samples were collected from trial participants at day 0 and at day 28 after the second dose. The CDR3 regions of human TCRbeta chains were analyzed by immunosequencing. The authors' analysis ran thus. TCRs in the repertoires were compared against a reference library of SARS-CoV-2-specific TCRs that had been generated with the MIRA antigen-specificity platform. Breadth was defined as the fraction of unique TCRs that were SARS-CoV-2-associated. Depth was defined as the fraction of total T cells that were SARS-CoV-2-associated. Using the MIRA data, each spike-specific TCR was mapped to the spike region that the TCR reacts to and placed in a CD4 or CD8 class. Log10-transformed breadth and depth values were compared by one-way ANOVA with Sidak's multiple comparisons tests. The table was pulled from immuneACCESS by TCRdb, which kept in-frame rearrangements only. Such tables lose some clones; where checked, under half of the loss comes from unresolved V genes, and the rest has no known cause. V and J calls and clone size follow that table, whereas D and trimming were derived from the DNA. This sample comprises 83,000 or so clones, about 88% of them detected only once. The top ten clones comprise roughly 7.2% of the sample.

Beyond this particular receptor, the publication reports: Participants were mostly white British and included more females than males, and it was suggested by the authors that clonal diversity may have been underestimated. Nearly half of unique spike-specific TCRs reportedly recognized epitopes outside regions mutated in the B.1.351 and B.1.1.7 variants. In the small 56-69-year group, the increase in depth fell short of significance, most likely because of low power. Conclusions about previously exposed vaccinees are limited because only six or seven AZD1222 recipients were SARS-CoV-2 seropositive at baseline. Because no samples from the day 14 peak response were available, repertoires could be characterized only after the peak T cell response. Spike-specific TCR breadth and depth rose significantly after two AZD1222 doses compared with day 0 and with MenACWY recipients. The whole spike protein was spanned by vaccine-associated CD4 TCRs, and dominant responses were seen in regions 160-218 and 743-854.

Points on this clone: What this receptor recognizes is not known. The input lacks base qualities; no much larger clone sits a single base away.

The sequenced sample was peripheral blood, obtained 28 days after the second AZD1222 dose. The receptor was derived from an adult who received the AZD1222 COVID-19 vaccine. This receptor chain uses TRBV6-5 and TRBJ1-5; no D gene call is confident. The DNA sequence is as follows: TGTGCCAGCAGACCGGGATCCCTAAGCAATCAGCCCCAGCATTTT. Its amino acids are CASRPGSLSNQPQHF.